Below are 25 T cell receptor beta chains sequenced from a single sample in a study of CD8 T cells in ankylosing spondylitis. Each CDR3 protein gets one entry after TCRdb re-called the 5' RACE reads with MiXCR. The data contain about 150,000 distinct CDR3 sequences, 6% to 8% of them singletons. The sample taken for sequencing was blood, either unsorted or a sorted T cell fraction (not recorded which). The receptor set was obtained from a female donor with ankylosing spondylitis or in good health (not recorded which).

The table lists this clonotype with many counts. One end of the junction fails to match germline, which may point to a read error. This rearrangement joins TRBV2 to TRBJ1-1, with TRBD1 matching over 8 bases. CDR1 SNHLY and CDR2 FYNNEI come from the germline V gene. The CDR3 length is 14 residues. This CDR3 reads CASSDQGANNEAFF. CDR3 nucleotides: TGTGCCAGCAGTGACCAGGGGGCAAACAATGAAGCTTTCTTT.

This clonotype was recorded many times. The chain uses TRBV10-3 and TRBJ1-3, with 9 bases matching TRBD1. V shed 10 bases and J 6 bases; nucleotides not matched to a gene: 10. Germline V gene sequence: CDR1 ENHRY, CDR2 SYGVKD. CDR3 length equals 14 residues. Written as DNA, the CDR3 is TGTGCCACCAGAAACCGGGACAGGGTAAACACCATATATTTT. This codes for CATRNRDRVNTIYF.

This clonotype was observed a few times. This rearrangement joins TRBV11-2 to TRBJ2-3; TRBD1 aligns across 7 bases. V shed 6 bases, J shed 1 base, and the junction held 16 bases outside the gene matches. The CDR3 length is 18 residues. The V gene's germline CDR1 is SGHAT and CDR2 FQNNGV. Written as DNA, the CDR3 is TGTGCCAGCAGTCCTTACTCTAGACAGGGAAGAGGCACAGATACGCAGTATTTT. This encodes CASSPYSRQGRGTDTQYF.

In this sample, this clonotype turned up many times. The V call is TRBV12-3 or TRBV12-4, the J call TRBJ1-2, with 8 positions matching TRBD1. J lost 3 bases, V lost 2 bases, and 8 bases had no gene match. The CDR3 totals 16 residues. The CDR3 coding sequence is TGTGCCAGCAGTTTATTCGCAGGGGGCAGGGACTATGGCTACACCTTC. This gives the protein CASSLFAGGRDYGYTF.

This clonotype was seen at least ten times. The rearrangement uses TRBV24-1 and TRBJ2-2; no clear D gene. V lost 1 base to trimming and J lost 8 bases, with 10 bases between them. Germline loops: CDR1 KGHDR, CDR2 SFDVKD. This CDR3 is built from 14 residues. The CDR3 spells CATSDLKSSGELFF. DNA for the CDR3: TGTGCCACCAGTGATTTAAAAAGCTCGGGGGAGCTGTTTTTT.

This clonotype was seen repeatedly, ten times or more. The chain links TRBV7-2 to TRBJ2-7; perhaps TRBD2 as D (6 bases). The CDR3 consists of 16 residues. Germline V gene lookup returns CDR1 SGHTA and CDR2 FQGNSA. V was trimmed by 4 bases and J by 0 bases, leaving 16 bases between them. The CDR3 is CASSSDTSTASYEQYF. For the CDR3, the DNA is TGTGCCAGCAGCTCCGATACTAGCACAGCCTCCTACGAGCAGTACTTC.

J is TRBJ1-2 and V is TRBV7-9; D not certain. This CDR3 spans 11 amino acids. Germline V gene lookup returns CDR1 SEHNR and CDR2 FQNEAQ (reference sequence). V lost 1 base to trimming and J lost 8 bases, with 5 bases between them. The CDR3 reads CASSLDWGYTF. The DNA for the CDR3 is TGTGCCAGCAGCTTAGATTGGGGCTACACCTTC.

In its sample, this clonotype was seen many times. CDR3 in amino acids: CSAVRGGEGNTEAFF. CDR3 bases: TGCAGTGCCGTCCGGGGCGGGGAGGGGAACACTGAAGCTTTCTTT. The chain carries TRBV20-1 and TRBJ1-1, with D tentatively TRBD1 (5 bases). The CDR3 extends over 15 amino acids. V gave up 6 bases and J gave up 1 base, with 18 bases separating them. Germline-derived CDR1 and CDR2 are DFQATT and SNEGSKA (reference sequence).

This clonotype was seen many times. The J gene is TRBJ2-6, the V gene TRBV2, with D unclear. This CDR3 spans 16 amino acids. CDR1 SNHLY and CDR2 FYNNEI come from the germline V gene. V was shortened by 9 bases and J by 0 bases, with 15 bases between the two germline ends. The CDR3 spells CAREKMDGSGANVLTF. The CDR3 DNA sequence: TGTGCCAGAGAAAAAATGGACGGCTCTGGGGCCAACGTCCTGACTTTC.

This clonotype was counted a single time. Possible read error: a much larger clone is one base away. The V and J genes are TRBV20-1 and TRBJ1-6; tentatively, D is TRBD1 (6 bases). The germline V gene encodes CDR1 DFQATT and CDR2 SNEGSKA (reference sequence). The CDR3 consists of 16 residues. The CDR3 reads CSARIWGPSYYSPLHF. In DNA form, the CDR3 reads TGCAGTGCTCGAATTTGGGGGCCATCCTATTATTCACCCCTCCACTTT.

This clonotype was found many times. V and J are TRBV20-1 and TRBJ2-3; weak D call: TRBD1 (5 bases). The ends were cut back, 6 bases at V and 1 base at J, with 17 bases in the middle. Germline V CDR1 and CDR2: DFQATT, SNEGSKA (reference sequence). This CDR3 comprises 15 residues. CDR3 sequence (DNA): TGCAGTGCCCCAGGGCTCCTACTACGCACAGATACGCAGTATTTT. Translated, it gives CSAPGLLLRTDTQYF.

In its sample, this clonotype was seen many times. Here the CDR3 reads CASSLLGQSTEAFF. The CDR3 DNA is TGTGCCAGCAGCTTACTCGGTCAGAGCACTGAAGCTTTCTTT. The V call is TRBV7-3, the J call TRBJ1-1; no definite D call. V lost 2 bases, J lost 4 bases, and 11 bases lay in between. Germline V gives CDR1 SGHTA, CDR2 FQGTGA. This CDR3 region has 14 residues.

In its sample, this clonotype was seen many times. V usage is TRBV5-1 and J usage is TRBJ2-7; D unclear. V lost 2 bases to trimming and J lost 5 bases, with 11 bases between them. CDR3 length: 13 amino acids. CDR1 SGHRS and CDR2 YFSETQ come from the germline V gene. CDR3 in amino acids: CASSFTSDNEQYF. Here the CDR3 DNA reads TGCGCCAGCAGCTTCACTTCCGACAACGAGCAGTACTTC.

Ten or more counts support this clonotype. The CDR3 bases are TGCGCCAGCAGCGGCGCGGGGATGACCACTGAAGCTTTCTTT. The encoded protein is CASSGAGMTTEAFF. V usage is TRBV5-1 and J usage is TRBJ1-1; D is ambiguous. The CDR3 contains 14 residues. Germline assignment: CDR1 SGHRS and CDR2 YFSETQ. Trimming left V 4 bases short and J 4 bases short, with 14 bases between.

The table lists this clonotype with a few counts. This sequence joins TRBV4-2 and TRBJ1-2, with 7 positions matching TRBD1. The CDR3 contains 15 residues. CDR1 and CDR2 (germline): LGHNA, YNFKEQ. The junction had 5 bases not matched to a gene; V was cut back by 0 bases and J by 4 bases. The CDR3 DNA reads TGTGCCAGCAGCCAAGATCCACAGGGGAGCTATGGCTACACCTTC. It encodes CASSQDPQGSYGYTF.

CDR3 nucleotides: TGTGCCATCAGCCCTGGACTGGTCTGCGATGAGCAGTTCTTC. Translation: CAISPGLVCDEQFF. The rearrangement joins TRBV10-3 to TRBJ2-1; D is possibly TRBD2 (5 bases). This CDR3 contains 14 residues. V was cut by 6 bases and J by 8 bases, with 17 bases left in between. Germline CDR1 and CDR2: ENHRY and SYGVKD.

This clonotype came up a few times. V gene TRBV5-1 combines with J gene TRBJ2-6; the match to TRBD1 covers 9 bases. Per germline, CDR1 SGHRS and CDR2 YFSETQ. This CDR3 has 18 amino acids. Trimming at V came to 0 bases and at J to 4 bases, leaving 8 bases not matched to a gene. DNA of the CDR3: TGCGCCAGCAGCTTGGTTGGACAGGGGAATCGAGGGGCCAACGTCCTGACTTTC. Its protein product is CASSLVGQGNRGANVLTF.

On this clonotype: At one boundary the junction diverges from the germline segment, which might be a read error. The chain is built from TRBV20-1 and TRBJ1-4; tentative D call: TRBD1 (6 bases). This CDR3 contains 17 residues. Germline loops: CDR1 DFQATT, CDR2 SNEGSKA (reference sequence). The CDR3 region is CSTRDVGAGVLNEKLFF. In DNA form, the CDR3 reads TGCAGTACTAGAGACGTGGGGGCAGGGGTCCTCAATGAAAAACTGTTTTTT.

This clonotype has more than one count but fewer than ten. The CDR3 is CATATGRQETQYF. CDR3 in DNA: TGTGCCACAGCTACGGGGCGGCAAGAGACCCAGTACTTC. The gene calls are TRBV7-2 and TRBJ2-5; either TRBD1 or TRBD2 may fit D (5 bases each). Germline V CDR1 and CDR2: SGHTA, FQGNSA. The CDR3 is 13 residues long. V lost 10 bases and J 2 bases, leaving 14 bases between the germline ends.

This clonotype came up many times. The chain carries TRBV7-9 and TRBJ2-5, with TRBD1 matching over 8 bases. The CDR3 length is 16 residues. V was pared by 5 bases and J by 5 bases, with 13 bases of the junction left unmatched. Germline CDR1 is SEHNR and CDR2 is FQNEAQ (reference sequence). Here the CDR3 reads CASSLATGAPEETQYF. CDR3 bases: TGTGCCAGCAGCCTCGCGACAGGGGCCCCAGAGGAGACCCAGTACTTC.

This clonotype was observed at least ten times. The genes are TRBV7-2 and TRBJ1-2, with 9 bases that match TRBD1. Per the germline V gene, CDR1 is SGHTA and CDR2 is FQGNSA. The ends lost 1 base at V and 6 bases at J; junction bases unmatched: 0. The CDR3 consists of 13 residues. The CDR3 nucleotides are TGTGCCAGCAGCTTAGGGACAGGGGATGGCTACACCTTC. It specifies CASSLGTGDGYTF.

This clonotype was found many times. DNA for the CDR3: TGTGCCAGCAGTTTACAGGGGATCTCCTACGAGCAGTACTTC. Residues: CASSLQGISYEQYF. J is TRBJ2-7 and V is TRBV28; possibly TRBD1 for D (6 bases). This CDR3 comprises 14 residues. The ends were cut back, 2 bases at V and 0 bases at J, with 8 bases in the middle. Per germline, CDR1 MDHEN and CDR2 SYDVKM.

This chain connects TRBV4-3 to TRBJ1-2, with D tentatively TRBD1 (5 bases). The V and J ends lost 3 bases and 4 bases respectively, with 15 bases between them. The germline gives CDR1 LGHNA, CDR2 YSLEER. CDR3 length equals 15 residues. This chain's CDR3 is CASSQGPQLGYGYTF. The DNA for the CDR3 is TGCGCCAGCAGCCAGGGACCCCAGCTCGGCTATGGCTACACCTTC.

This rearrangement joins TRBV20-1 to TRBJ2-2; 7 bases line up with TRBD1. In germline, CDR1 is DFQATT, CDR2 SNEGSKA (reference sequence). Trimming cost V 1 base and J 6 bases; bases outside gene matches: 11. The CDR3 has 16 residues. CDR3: CSARARQGRGSGELFF. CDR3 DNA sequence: TGCAGTGCTAGAGCCCGACAGGGTCGGGGCTCCGGGGAGCTGTTTTTT.

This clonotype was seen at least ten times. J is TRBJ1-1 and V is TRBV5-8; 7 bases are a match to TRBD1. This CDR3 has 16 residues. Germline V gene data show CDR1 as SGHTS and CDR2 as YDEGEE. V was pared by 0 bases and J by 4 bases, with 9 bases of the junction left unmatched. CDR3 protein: CASSLVRGLTGTEAFF. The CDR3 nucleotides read TGTGCCAGCAGCTTGGTGAGGGGGCTCACTGGCACTGAAGCTTTCTTT.